This TCR beta chain emerged from a study of T cell responses to AZD1222 COVID-19 vaccine. Across the whole study: Some second doses came at about 4 weeks and others at about 12 weeks; these were pooled.

Method: immunoSEQ multiplex PCR; TCRdb's copy keeps in-frame clones and lacks some. Of some 170,000 clones listed, more than 80% are singletons. With regard to this clone: Its antigen is unidentified.

Germline lookup yields CDR1 SEHNR and CDR2 FQNEAQ (reference sequence). This CDR3 comprises 16 residues. The ends lost 1 base at V and 3 bases at J; junction bases unmatched: 8. Study-wide results and caveats: The study reported that nearly half of spike-specific TCRs target unmutated variant regions. All repertoire sampling was performed exclusively after the peak T cell response.

The gene calls are TRBV7-9 and TRBJ1-2; TRBD1 matches at 7 bases. This specimen was peripheral blood, taken on day 0 of AZD1222 vaccination. The sequence was collected from an adult in good health. Here the CDR3 reads CASSLDRGDNHYGYTF. The CDR3 region has the DNA TGTGCCAGCAGCTTAGACAGGGGCGACAATCACTATGGCTACACCTTC.